This passage covers 18 T cell receptor beta chains from one sample sequenced in a study of blood T cell repertoires in COVID-19. Method: immunoSEQ multiplex PCR; TCRdb's copy keeps in-frame clones and lacks some. The table records some 310,000 clones, roughly 86% of them present only once. What was sequenced was PBMCs or T cells enriched from blood (not recorded which). The receptors come from a woman aged 30 to 39 who had recovered from COVID-19.

This chain links TRBV19 with TRBJ2-7; D possibly corresponds to TRBD1 (7 bases). CDR3 length: 16 residues. The V end lost 6 bases, the J end lost 3 bases, and 21 bases lay between the germline ends. Germline V CDR1 and CDR2: LNHDA, SQIVND (reference sequence). The DNA for the CDR3 is TGTGCCAGTAGCAACCCGTCCAGGGGGGTTAACTACGAGCAGTACTTC. Protein: CASSNPSRGVNYEQYF. The full variable domain, with the rest looked up from reference TRBV19 and TRBJ2-7, is DGGITQSPKYLFRKEGQNVTLSCEQNLNHDAMYWYRQDPGQGLRLIYYSQIVNDFQKGDIAEGYSVSREKKESFPLTVTSAQKNPTAFYLCASSNPSRGVNYEQYFGPGTRLTVT.

This clone has a handful of counts. The J gene is TRBJ1-2, the V gene TRBV28; tentative D call: TRBD1 (5 bases). This CDR3 comprises 14 residues. Per the germline V gene, CDR1 is MDHEN and CDR2 is SYDVKM. The V end was cut by 5 bases, the J end by 4 bases, with 14 bases between. The DNA of the CDR3 is TGTGCCAGCAGTACCCAGACAGAGATCTATGGCTACACCTTC. It yields the protein CASSTQTEIYGYTF.

The V and J genes are TRBV7-9 and TRBJ2-2, with 7 bases aligning to TRBD1. Germline loops: CDR1 SEHNR, CDR2 FQNEAQ (reference sequence). The junction had 8 bases not matched to a gene; V was cut back by 0 bases and J by 4 bases. This CDR3 region has 17 residues. The CDR3, as DNA: TGTGCCAGCAGCTTAGCGAGGGAGACAGGGAGCACCGGGGAGCTGTTTTTT. This codes for CASSLARETGSTGELFF.

With regard to this clone: This specimen includes other DNA sequences encoding the same CDR3. For the CDR3, the DNA is TGTGCCACCAGCAGGACCGGGACAACTAATGAAAAACTGTTTTTT. Translation: CATSRTGTTNEKLFF. This chain connects TRBV15 to TRBJ1-4; no clear D gene. Germline V gives CDR1 LNHNV, CDR2 YYDKDF (reference sequence). CDR3 length: 15 residues. Trimming took 3 bases from V and 0 from J, leaving 8 bases between them.

The chain employs TRBV11-2 and TRBJ2-1; the match to TRBD2 covers 8 bases. Germline lookup yields CDR1 SGHAT and CDR2 FQNNGV. CDR3 length: 15 residues. J gave up 14 bases and V 7 bases, and 19 bases lay outside the gene matches. CDR3 bases: TGTGCCAGCACCTTTATAGCGGGAAAGGGGACCAAGGAGTTCTTC. Its protein product is CASTFIAGKGTKEFF.

The chain has TRBV27 and TRBJ2-7, with 7 bases fitting TRBD1. This CDR3 contains 15 residues. J lost 4 bases, V lost 0 bases, and 6 bases had no gene match. From germline, CDR1 is MNHEY and CDR2 SMNVEV (reference sequence). As DNA, the CDR3 is TGTGCCAGCAGTTTATCTTCTGGACAGGAGTACGAGCAGTACTTC. Its translation is CASSLSSGQEYEQYF.

The CDR3 region has the DNA TGTGCCGCCATAGCTCAGCCTCCAAAGACAGGGTCGAACAACGAGCAGTACTTC. Translating gives CAAIAQPPKTGSNNEQYF. V gene TRBV10-3 combines with J gene TRBJ2-7, with TRBD1 matching 7 bases. V lost 11 bases to trimming and J lost 5 bases; unmatched junction nucleotides: 27. This CDR3 is built from 18 residues. Germline loops: CDR1 ENHRY, CDR2 SYGVKD.

In this sample, this clone turned up a few times. The CDR3 coding sequence is TGTGCCAGCAGCTTAGCGCGGGATGATCAGCCCCAGCATTTT. Amino acids: CASSLARDDQPQHF. This rearrangement joins TRBV7-2 to TRBJ1-5; no reliable D call. Per germline, CDR1 SGHTA and CDR2 FQGNSA. V was clipped by 0 bases and J by 5 bases, with 8 bases between them. CDR3 length: 14 residues.

V usage is TRBV5-1 and J usage is TRBJ2-1; 10 bases align to TRBD2. The CDR3 extends over 20 amino acids. J lost 0 bases, V lost 0 bases, and 12 bases had no gene match. Per the germline V gene, CDR1 is SGHRS and CDR2 is YFSETQ. In DNA, the CDR3 is TGCGCCAGCAGCTTGGCTGGTTTAGCGGGAGGCCGGTACTCCTACAATGAGCAGTTCTTC. Residues: CASSLAGLAGGRYSYNEQFF.

The chain joins TRBV11-3 to TRBJ1-1; D might be TRBD1 (6 bases). Trimming shortened V by 5 bases and J by 9 bases, and 22 bases separated the two germline ends. From germline, CDR1 is SGHNT and CDR2 YENEEA. The CDR3 is 15 residues long. The CDR3 nucleotides are TGTGCCAGCAGCCCTGGGCCCGGACAGAACAGCAAAGCTTTCTTT. Its protein is CASSPGPGQNSKAFF. The full variable domain, with the rest looked up from reference TRBV11-3 and TRBJ1-1, is EAGVVQSPRYKIIEKKQPVAFWCNPISGHNTLYWYLQNLGQGPELLIRYENEEAVDDSQLPKDRFSAERLKGVDSTLKIQPAELGDSAVYLCASSPGPGQNSKAFFGQGTRLTVV.

As for this clone: The junction and the germline gene differ at one end; a read error may be behind it. The chain links TRBV4-1 to TRBJ2-1; TRBD1 might be the D (6 bases). From germline, CDR1 is MGHRA and CDR2 YSYEKL. CDR3 length: 12 amino acids. The CDR3 spells CASSRLWDTVVF. For the CDR3, the DNA is TGCGCCAGCAGCCGCCTTTGGGACACAGTGGTCTTC.

The V call is TRBV19, the J call TRBJ1-2, with D possibly being TRBD1 (6 bases). CDR1 and CDR2 from the germline V gene are LNHDA and SQIVND (reference sequence). CDR3 size: 14 residues. V dropped 1 base and J dropped 4 bases, with 10 bases sitting between them. The CDR3 spells CASSIGGQTYGYTF. Written as DNA, the CDR3 is TGTGCCAGTAGTATAGGGGGGCAGACCTATGGCTACACCTTC.

The genes are TRBV4-1 and TRBJ2-7, with D possibly TRBD1 on 5 matching bases. The CDR3 is made up of 14 amino acids. Germline CDR1 MGHRA, CDR2 YSYEKL. V dropped 2 bases and J dropped 6 bases, with 14 bases sitting between them. This chain's CDR3 is CASSQPNADSEQYF. In DNA form, the CDR3 reads TGCGCCAGCAGCCAACCAAACGCCGACAGCGAGCAGTACTTC.

The chain is built from TRBV18 and TRBJ2-7, with D possibly being TRBD1 (6 bases). V shed 4 bases and J shed 5 bases, with 24 bases lying between them. From germline, CDR1 is KGHSH and CDR2 LQKENI. This CDR3 is 17 amino acids long. CDR3: CASSRLSSGGSLNEQYF. The DNA of the CDR3 is TGTGCCAGCTCACGACTATCTAGTGGGGGCTCGTTGAACGAGCAGTACTTC.

This rearrangement joins TRBV27 to TRBJ2-1, with TRBD2 matching over 9 bases. CDR1 is MNHEY, CDR2 SMNVEV, per germline (reference sequence). V shed 8 bases, J shed 9 bases, and the junction held 5 bases outside the gene matches. The CDR3 covers 12 residues. The CDR3 nucleotides read TGTGCCAGCGGCGGGGGGGAGCTTGAGCAGTTCTTC. Its protein product is CASGGGELEQFF.

The chain uses TRBV5-1 and TRBJ2-5, with TRBD1 as a possible D gene (5 bases). The CDR3 spans 17 residues. Trimming pared 0 bases from V and 0 bases from J, leaving 15 bases between. Germline CDR1 is SGHRS and CDR2 is YFSETQ. The CDR3 here is CASSLARADQYQETQYF. In nucleotides, the CDR3 is TGCGCCAGCAGCTTGGCCAGGGCAGATCAGTACCAAGAGACCCAGTACTTC.

This chain uses TRBV4-3 with TRBJ2-2; 12 bases line up with TRBD2. Germline assignment: CDR1 LGHNA and CDR2 YSLEER. Trimming cost V 4 bases and J 4 bases; bases outside gene matches: 10. The CDR3 runs 18 residues. The CDR3: CASSPQTSGRAGTGELFF. In DNA, the CDR3 is TGCGCCAGCAGCCCTCAGACTAGCGGGAGAGCGGGCACCGGGGAGCTGTTTTTT.

This chain uses TRBV6-5 with TRBJ2-7; 9 nucleotides line up with TRBD1. The V gene's germline CDR1 is MNHEY and CDR2 SVGAGI. The CDR3 spans 13 residues. V dropped 6 bases and J dropped 2; count of bases not matched to a gene: 2. The CDR3 DNA reads TGTGCCAGCAGGGGGACAGGGACCTACGAGCAGTACTTC. Its translation: CASRGTGTYEQYF.